The rows below give T cell receptor beta chains drawn from one sample of a study of Ad26.COV2.S vaccination and SARS-CoV-2 variants. The method was immunoSEQ multiplex PCR; TCRdb's version includes in-frame clones alone and lacks a portion of them. The table has around 300,000 clones, 88% seen once. Sequencing was performed on peripheral blood, taken in a trial of Ad26.COV2.S vaccine versus placebo. These receptors originate from a person aged 18 to 65 who received the Ad26.COV2.S COVID-19 vaccine or a placebo. Both conserved end residues are part of each CDR3. The D gene is left open where the match is weak. Clone size is stated in some rows and not others, as once, few, many or a class when expanded.

.	TRBV6-6	.	TRBJ2-1	CASSALRQPNNEQFF	TGTGCCAGCAGTGCCCTCCGGCAGCCCAACAATGAGCAGTTCTTC
.	TRBV5-4	.	TRBJ2-2	CASRPGSGELFF	TGTGCCAGCCGCCCGGGTTCTGGGGAGCTGTTTTTT
TRBD1	TRBV6-5	once	TRBJ1-1	CASSYVQGTEAFF	TGTGCCAGCAGTTACGTACAGGGGACTGAAGCTTTCTTT
TRBD1	TRBV7-6	.	TRBJ1-5	CASSLGQGEDQPQHF	TGTGCCAGCAGCTTGGGACAGGGTGAGGATCAGCCCCAGCATTTT
.	TRBV30	once	TRBJ1-1	CAWRAGRDTEAFF	TGTGCCTGGAGGGCAGGCAGGGACACTGAAGCTTTCTTT
TRBD2	TRBV3-1/TRBV3-2	.	TRBJ2-5	CASSQEALAGETQYF	TGTGCCAGCAGCCAAGAGGCGCTAGCGGGAGAGACCCAGTACTTC
TRBD1	TRBV11-2	.	TRBJ2-1	CASRPGTGNYNEQFF	TGTGCCAGCAGACCCGGGACAGGGAACTACAATGAGCAGTTCTTC
.	TRBV30	.	TRBJ1-3	CAWALGGTGNTIYF	TGTGCCTGGGCCCTGGGGGGGACAGGAAACACCATATATTTT
.	TRBV6-4	few	TRBJ2-3	CASSEGAGADTQYF	TGTGCCAGCAGTGAGGGGGCCGGCGCAGATACGCAGTATTTT
.	TRBV7-2	.	TRBJ2-1	CASSLTDRYEQFF	TGTGCCAGCAGCTTAACGGATAGGTATGAGCAGTTCTTC
.	TRBV5-1	.	TRBJ1-1	CASSLDLENTEAFF	TGCGCCAGCAGCTTGGACCTCGAGAACACTGAAGCTTTCTTT
.	TRBV4-3	.	TRBJ2-6	CASSQATSGANVLTF	TGCGCCAGCAGCCAAGCTACCTCTGGGGCCAACGTCCTGACTTTC
.	TRBV19	.	TRBJ1-3	CASSPTRAGNTIYF	TGTGCCAGTAGTCCCACCAGGGCTGGAAACACCATATATTTT
.	TRBV6-1	.	TRBJ1-2	CASSEGGFGYGYTF	TGTGCCAGCAGTGAAGGAGGGTTTGGCTATGGCTACACCTTC
.	TRBV27	few	TRBJ1-2	CASRESGAHGYTF	TGTGCCAGCAGAGAGTCGGGGGCTCATGGCTACACCTTC
.	TRBV7-9	.	TRBJ2-5	CASSHGSLSSQETQYF	TGTGCCAGCAGCCATGGCAGTCTGTCTTCCCAAGAGACCCAGTACTTC
TRBD1	TRBV28	.	TRBJ2-3	CASSPQGVADTQYF	TGTGCCAGCAGTCCTCAGGGGGTTGCAGATACGCAGTATTTT
TRBD1	TRBV25-1	.	TRBJ2-1	CASSRSGTVGNEQFF	TGTGCCAGCAGCCGCTCCGGGACAGTCGGCAATGAGCAGTTCTTC
.	TRBV11-2	.	TRBJ2-7	CASSTVGVYEQYF	TGTGCCAGCAGCACGGTAGGGGTCTACGAGCAGTACTTC
.	TRBV28	.	TRBJ2-2	CASSSPRQGGLNTGELFF	TGTGCCAGCAGCTCCCCCCGGCAGGGAGGCCTGAACACCGGGGAGCTGTTTTTT
TRBD1	TRBV28	.	TRBJ2-2	CASRRPGGANTGELFF	TGTGCCAGCAGGAGACCAGGGGGCGCCAACACCGGGGAGCTGTTTTTT
.	TRBV5-6	.	TRBJ1-4	CASSLDRWNEKLFF	TGTGCCAGCAGCTTGGACAGGTGGAATGAAAAACTGTTTTTT
TRBD2	TRBV4-3	.	TRBJ2-1	CASSQERLAGPQFF	TGCGCCAGCAGCCAAGAACGACTAGCGGGACCCCAGTTCTTC
.	TRBV11-2	.	TRBJ1-6	CASSLGWGNSPLHF	TGTGCCAGCAGCTTAGGGTGGGGAAATTCACCCCTCCACTTT
.	TRBV6-5	.	TRBJ1-6	CASSYSRGGYSPLHF	TGTGCCAGCAGTTACTCGCGCGGGGGTTATTCACCCCTCCACTTT
.	TRBV27	.	TRBJ1-4	CASSLSGVDEKLFF	TGTGCCAGCAGTTTATCAGGGGTGGATGAAAAACTGTTTTTT
.	TRBV7-9	once	TRBJ2-1	CATGGGMSYNEQFF	TGTGCCACCGGCGGAGGGATGTCCTACAATGAGCAGTTCTTC
.	TRBV5-6	.	TRBJ2-3	CASSSGMPDTQYF	TGTGCCAGCAGCTCAGGGATGCCAGATACGCAGTATTTT
.	TRBV4-2	.	TRBJ1-2	CASSQAAGDYGYTF	TGTGCCAGCAGCCAAGCGGCGGGCGACTATGGCTACACCTTC
.	TRBV7-8	once	TRBJ2-3	CASSLAFPGATSTDTQYF	TGTGCCAGCAGCTTAGCGTTTCCGGGGGCTACTAGCACAGATACGCAGTATTTT
TRBD2	TRBV6-4	.	TRBJ2-3	CASSRTSGGTDTQYF	TGTGCCAGCAGCCGGACTAGCGGGGGAACAGATACGCAGTATTTT
.	TRBV4-3	.	TRBJ1-1	CASSQPGLEAFF	TGCGCCAGCAGCCAGCCAGGGTTGGAAGCTTTCTTT
.	TRBV6-5	.	TRBJ1-5	CASRRVRDQPQHF	TGTGCCAGCAGAAGGGTTCGGGATCAGCCCCAGCATTTT
.	TRBV5-8	.	TRBJ1-6	CASSLGGEGTYNSPLHF	TGTGCCAGCAGCTTGGGTGGGGAAGGGACCTATAATTCACCCCTCCACTTT
TRBD1	TRBV5-8	.	TRBJ2-7	CASSLTGTGTYEQYF	TGTGCCAGCAGCTTAACCGGGACAGGGACCTACGAGCAGTACTTC
.	TRBV7-8	.	TRBJ2-1	CASSHGRDDNVVGEQFF	TGTGCCAGCAGCCATGGTAGGGACGACAATGTGGTGGGTGAGCAGTTCTTC
.	TRBV11-2	.	TRBJ1-4	CASSLQLAVGEKLFF	TGTGCCAGCAGCTTACAATTGGCAGTAGGGGAAAAACTGTTTTTT
.	TRBV9	.	TRBJ1-1	CASSVGTRNTEAFF	TGTGCCAGCAGCGTAGGAACGAGGAACACTGAAGCTTTCTTT